The clone carrying this T cell receptor beta chain was seen more than once but under ten times. The antigen is not known. At one of its ends the junction is not consistent with the germline gene, which may arise from a read error. The data were obtained in a study of T cells in Graves' hyperthyroidism and ophthalmopathy. Study-wide findings and caveats: Blood samples included most of the expanded thyroid clonotypes exceeding 0.001.

At least 3 on the Clinical Activity Score was recorded for ophthalmopathy patients, who also had NOSPECS grade at least 4 and duration under 3 months. Diagnoses were established using clinical symptoms, serum thyroxine and TRAb, thyroid ultrasound and orbital computed tomography. This CDR3 has 15 residues. Germline CDR1 reads SSHAT; CDR2 reads FNYEAQ (reference sequence). Amplified TCR beta CDR3 regions came from RNA transcripts. HTBI primers were employed in a first-round RT-PCR of the TCR CDR3. From the multiplex PCR reads, TCRdb called clonotypes with MiXCR, one entry per CDR3 protein. The sample carries more than 300,000 distinct CDR3 sequences, around a sixth recorded once.

V and J are TRBV7-7 and TRBJ2-1; D ambiguous. This TCR derives from a man aged 18-30 years with Graves' ophthalmopathy. Sequencing was carried out using blood. This CDR3 reads CASSLDTARYNEQFF. DNA for the CDR3: TGTGCTAGCAGCTTAGACACCGCCCGATACAATGAGCAGTTCTTC.